The 29 T cell receptor beta chains listed next were all sequenced from one sample in a study of shared clonotypes between healthy human individuals. The data were produced by immunoSEQ multiplex PCR, yet TCRdb's version contains in-frame clones alone and is incomplete. The sample records around 1.9 million clones, about 94% being singletons. Positive CCR7 selection of CD45RO-negative cells yielded the naive CD8 cells, and terminally differentiated effector memory CD45RA+ cells were excluded. Sequenced input: naive CD8+ T cells from PBMCs. These TCRs come from a man younger than 35 in good health. Some clones in this sample may be carry-over from other donors' samples.

This rearrangement joins TRBV10-1 to TRBJ2-5; D possibly corresponds to TRBD1 (6 bases). This CDR3 has 19 amino acids. Germline CDR1 WNHNN, CDR2 SYGVQD (reference sequence). V was pared by 6 bases and J by 1 base, with 27 bases between. The CDR3 spells CASSGNRSGAKIFQETQYF. The DNA of the CDR3 is TGCGCCAGCAGCGGGAACAGGTCAGGGGCCAAAATCTTCCAAGAGACCCAGTACTTC.

There are a few counts of this clone. This rearrangement joins TRBV13 to TRBJ1-1, with D hard to call. The CDR3 has 15 amino acids. CDR1 and CDR2 from the germline V gene are PRHDT and FYEKMQ (reference sequence). The V and J ends lost 4 bases and 6 bases respectively, with 18 bases between them. The chain's CDR3 is CASSYGRKMSAEAFF. The CDR3 DNA sequence: TGTGCCAGCAGCTATGGACGCAAAATGAGCGCTGAAGCTTTCTTT.

The chain is built from TRBV7-9 and TRBJ2-7, with 8 nucleotides matching TRBD2. The CDR3 runs to 13 residues. With V trimmed by 5 bases and J by 7 bases, 7 bases remained unmatched. Germline V lookup: CDR1 SEHNR, CDR2 FQNEAQ (reference sequence). CDR3 in DNA: TGTGCCAGCAGCACCCGGACTAGCAGGGAGCAGTACTTC. It translates to CASSTRTSREQYF.

This chain connects TRBV12-5 to TRBJ1-1, with TRBD1 matching 7 bases. This CDR3 contains 13 residues. Germline CDR1 reads LGHNT; CDR2 reads FRNRAP. Unmatched junction bases numbered 9, after V lost 7 bases and J lost 7 bases. CDR3 protein: CASVEQGTIEAFF. The CDR3 nucleotides read TGTGCTAGTGTTGAACAGGGGACGATTGAAGCTTTCTTT.

V gene TRBV19 combines with J gene TRBJ2-7, with D hard to call. This CDR3 has 13 residues. CDR1 LNHDA and CDR2 SQIVND come from the germline V gene (reference sequence). V lost 3 bases, J lost 3 bases, and 9 bases lay in between. CDR3 sequence reads: CASSMIHGYEQYF. The DNA of the CDR3 is TGTGCCAGTAGTATGATACATGGCTACGAGCAGTACTTC.

The V and J genes are TRBV6-1 and TRBJ2-4, with 9 bases that match TRBD1. The junction had 5 bases not matched to a gene; V was cut back by 8 bases and J by 3 bases. The CDR3 contains 14 residues. The germline V gene encodes CDR1 MNHNS and CDR2 SASEGT. The CDR3 region has the DNA TGTGCCAGCGGCGGACAGGGGAGCAAAAACATTCAGTACTTC. Amino acids: CASGGQGSKNIQYF.

This chain uses TRBV7-6 with TRBJ1-2; D is unclear. Germline V gene sequence: CDR1 SGHVS, CDR2 FNYEAQ. CDR3 size: 16 residues. The V end was cut by 5 bases, the J end by 8 bases, with 24 bases between. CDR3: CASSPHPGEMSSGYTF. The CDR3 coding sequence is TGTGCCAGCAGCCCCCACCCTGGGGAGATGTCTAGCGGCTACACCTTC.

This chain links TRBV7-9 with TRBJ1-4, with 7 bases that match TRBD1. In germline, CDR1 is SEHNR, CDR2 FQNEAQ (reference sequence). The length of the CDR3 is 14 residues. V trimming: 5 bases; J trimming: 5 bases; junction bases outside the gene matches: 5. The CDR3 loop is CASSPQDRNEKLFF. The CDR3, as DNA: TGTGCCAGCAGCCCCCAGGACAGGAATGAAAAACTGTTTTTT.

This clone was seen only once. The genes are TRBV19 and TRBJ2-7; D is perhaps TRBD2 (6 bases). The germline V gene has CDR1 LNHDA and CDR2 SQIVND (reference sequence). This CDR3 is 15 amino acids long. V shed 1 base and J shed 6 bases, with 16 bases lying between them. For the CDR3, the DNA is TGTGCCAGTAGTATAGGGGTATGGCGGGACGGCGAGCAGTACTTC. Amino acid sequence: CASSIGVWRDGEQYF.

This rearrangement joins TRBV27 to TRBJ2-2, with TRBD1 matching over 10 bases. The V gene's germline CDR1 is MNHEY and CDR2 SMNVEV (reference sequence). This CDR3 has 19 amino acids. J lost 5 bases, V lost 5 bases, and 17 bases had no gene match. CDR3 residues: CASSPDRGRLTLETGELFF. The CDR3 bases are TGTGCCAGCAGTCCCGACAGGGGGCGCCTGACTTTAGAGACCGGGGAGCTGTTTTTT.

The rearrangement joins TRBV18 to TRBJ2-4; the D call may be TRBD1 or TRBD2 (5 bases each). This CDR3 contains 15 residues. The V and J ends lost 3 bases and 1 base respectively, with 10 bases between them. The germline gives CDR1 KGHSH, CDR2 LQKENI. Here the CDR3 DNA reads TGTGCCAGCTCACCCGAGAGGGGTGCCAAAAACATTCAGTACTTC. Protein: CASSPERGAKNIQYF.

This rearrangement joins TRBV28 to TRBJ1-4, with 9 positions matching TRBD1. The V and J ends lost 6 bases and 8 bases, in that order; junction bases with no gene match: 10. The CDR3 covers 15 residues. Per germline, CDR1 MDHEN and CDR2 SYDVKM. This CDR3 is CASSPGTGLWEKLFF. Here the CDR3 DNA reads TGTGCCAGCAGCCCCGGGACAGGGCTTTGGGAAAAACTGTTTTTT.

This chain links TRBV27 with TRBJ2-7, with D unclear. The V and J ends lost 3 bases and 7 bases respectively, with 13 bases between them. Germline CDR1 MNHEY, CDR2 SMNVEV (reference sequence). The CDR3 spans 13 residues. In DNA form, the CDR3 reads TGTGCCAGCAGTTTTGGCCCGGATTGGGAGCAGTACTTC. This encodes CASSFGPDWEQYF.

The chain is built from TRBV27 and TRBJ2-1; 8 positions agree with TRBD2. J gave up 0 bases and V 6 bases, and 4 bases lay outside the gene matches. Germline CDR1 and CDR2: MNHEY and SMNVEV (reference sequence). This CDR3 comprises 15 residues. CDR3 in amino acids: CASRYREGSYNEQFF. The CDR3 nucleotides are TGTGCCAGCAGATACCGGGAGGGCTCCTACAATGAGCAGTTCTTC.

The CDR3 DNA reads as TGTGCCAGCAGCATCCTGGGACTAGCGGGCGCAGATACGCAGTATTTT. This sequence encodes CASSILGLAGADTQYF. V gene TRBV5-6 combines with J gene TRBJ2-3, with 12 positions matching TRBD2. J was trimmed by 4 bases and V by 4 bases; bases with no gene match: 7. The CDR3 runs 16 residues. Germline V lookup: CDR1 SGHDT, CDR2 YYEEEE.

The CDR3 loop reads CASSLGRWNTEAFF. CDR3 in DNA: TGCGCCAGCAGCCTTGGACGGTGGAACACTGAAGCTTTCTTT. V gene TRBV4-1 combines with J gene TRBJ1-1, with D unclear. Germline CDR1 reads MGHRA; CDR2 reads YSYEKL. V dropped 4 bases and J dropped 1 base, with 10 bases sitting between them. The CDR3 consists of 14 residues.

This chain joins TRBV7-9 and TRBJ1-5, with TRBD1 matching 7 bases. The CDR3 covers 16 residues. V dropped 3 bases and J dropped 0; count of bases not matched to a gene: 5. Germline-derived CDR1 and CDR2 are SEHNR and FQNEAQ (reference sequence). The DNA for the CDR3 is TGTGCCAGCAGCTTCGGGACAGCGTATAGCAATCAGCCCCAGCATTTT. Translating it yields CASSFGTAYSNQPQHF.

The V and J genes are TRBV15 and TRBJ2-2; D uncertain. There are 11 residues in the CDR3. Germline loops: CDR1 LNHNV, CDR2 YYDKDF (reference sequence). Trimming stripped 4 bases from V and 6 bases from J, with 3 bases between. The CDR3 bases are TGTGCCACCAGCATCCCCGGGGAGCTGTTTTTT. It translates to CATSIPGELFF.

Details on this clone: The sample holds other DNA sequences that translate to the same CDR3. V usage is TRBV6-5 and J usage is TRBJ2-7, with D perhaps TRBD2 (6 bases). Germline-derived CDR1 and CDR2 are MNHEY and SVGAGI. CDR3 length: 11 amino acids. With 6 bases removed from V and 7 bases from J, the gap between germline ends came to 10 bases. The CDR3 here is CASSSGGEQYF. In DNA, the CDR3 is TGTGCCAGCAGCTCCGGAGGGGAGCAGTACTTC.

This chain connects TRBV4-2 to TRBJ2-7; 15 nucleotides align to TRBD2. After removal of 5 bases from V and 0 bases from J, the junction contained 5 bases not matched to a gene. Germline values: CDR1 LGHNA, CDR2 YNFKEQ. This CDR3 is built from 17 residues. CDR3 region: CASSGGLAGGISYEQYF. CDR3 sequence (DNA): TGTGCCAGCAGCGGGGGACTAGCGGGAGGAATCTCCTACGAGCAGTACTTC.

This sequence joins TRBV7-9 and TRBJ1-2; 10 bases are a match to TRBD1. The CDR3 covers 13 residues. V shed 6 bases, J shed 6 bases, and the junction held 4 bases outside the gene matches. Germline values: CDR1 SEHNR, CDR2 FQNEAQ (reference sequence). CDR3 DNA: TGTGCCAGCAGTGGCGGGACAGGGGATGGCTACACCTTC. It yields the protein CASSGGTGDGYTF.

This rearrangement joins TRBV7-9 to TRBJ1-1; D is perhaps TRBD1 (6 bases). There are 15 residues in the CDR3. Germline lookup yields CDR1 SEHNR and CDR2 FQNEAQ (reference sequence). V lost 5 bases and J lost 1, with 14 bases in between. The DNA for the CDR3 is TGTGCCAGCAGCGCAAGAGGGGGGAAGAACACTGAAGCTTTCTTT. Protein sequence: CASSARGGKNTEAFF. Together with reference TRBV7-9 and TRBJ1-1, the CDR3 gives the full variable domain: DTGVSQNPRHKITKRGQNVTFRCDPISEHNRLYWYRQTLGQGPEFLTYFQNEAQLEKSRLLSDRFSAERPKGSFSTLEIQRTEQGDSAMYLCASSARGGKNTEAFFGQGTRLTVV.

The sample holds one count of this clone. This rearrangement joins TRBV5-4 to TRBJ2-7, with D perhaps matching TRBD1 (6 bases). This CDR3 has 14 residues. In germline, CDR1 is SGHNT, CDR2 YYREEE (reference sequence). Trimming removed 5 bases from V and 2 bases from J, with 14 bases in between. CDR3 amino acids: CASRLRQETYEQYF. CDR3 coding DNA: TGTGCCAGCAGGTTACGACAGGAGACCTACGAGCAGTACTTC. Using reference TRBV5-4 and TRBJ2-7 for the parts outside the CDR3, the full variable domain is ETGVTQSPTHLIKTRGQQVTLRCSSQSGHNTVSWYQQALGQGPQFIFQYYREEENGRGNFPPRFSGLQFPNYSSELNVNALELDDSALYLCASRLRQETYEQYFGPGTRLTVT.

The chain employs TRBV29-1 and TRBJ2-1, with D possibly being TRBD1 (6 bases). The CDR3 has 14 residues. V was clipped by 4 bases and J by 10 bases, with 20 bases between them. Germline-derived CDR1 and CDR2 are SQVTM and ANQGSEA. The CDR3 DNA sequence: TGCAGCGTTGTATTTCGTGGCAGGGGAAGCGAGCAGTTCTTC. This sequence encodes CSVVFRGRGSEQFF.

This chain links TRBV27 with TRBJ2-1; D may correspond to TRBD1 or TRBD2 (5 bases each). This CDR3 contains 15 residues. V lost 5 bases, J lost 3 bases, and 14 bases lay in between. Per the germline V gene, CDR1 is MNHEY and CDR2 is SMNVEV (reference sequence). CDR3 sequence: CASSPDGTLYNEQFF. Written as DNA, the CDR3 is TGTGCCAGCAGTCCGGACGGGACCCTCTACAATGAGCAGTTCTTC.

The CDR3 loop is CASSRLAWEETQYF. In nucleotides, the CDR3 is TGTGCCAGCAGCCGCCTAGCTTGGGAAGAGACCCAGTACTTC. This chain uses TRBV14 with TRBJ2-5; a possible D gene is TRBD2 (5 bases). From germline, CDR1 is SGHDN and CDR2 FVKESK. CDR3 length: 14 residues. Deletions cut 4 bases from V and 3 bases from J, with 12 bases between.

The gene calls are TRBV30 and TRBJ1-1; no definite D call. V was pared by 2 bases and J by 6 bases, with 16 bases between. Germline values: CDR1 GTSNPN, CDR2 SVGIG (reference sequence). This CDR3 spans 14 amino acids. The CDR3 DNA reads TGTGCCTGGAGTCCCTCCGGACCCAACCCTGAAGCTTTCTTT. Its protein product is CAWSPSGPNPEAFF.

This clone is a singleton in its sample. V is TRBV5-1 and J is TRBJ2-2; D ambiguous. Germline loops: CDR1 SGHRS, CDR2 YFSETQ. V was shortened by 0 bases and J by 7 bases, with 7 bases between the two germline ends. This CDR3 has 13 amino acids. DNA for the CDR3: TGCGCCAGCAGCTTGGGTTCCGTCGGGGAGCTGTTTTTT. This encodes CASSLGSVGELFF. The complete variable domain, with remaining parts taken from reference TRBV5-1 and TRBJ2-2, reads KAGVTQTPRYLIKTRGQQVTLSCSPISGHRSVSWYQQTPGQGLQFLFEYFSETQRNKGNFPGRFSGRQFSNSRSEMNVSTLELGDSALYLCASSLGSVGELFFGEGSRLTVL.

This chain uses TRBV5-5 with TRBJ2-7; D is unresolved. Looked up from germline, CDR1 is SGHKS and CDR2 is YYEKEE (reference sequence). The V gene lost 4 bases and the J gene lost 0 bases, with 14 bases spanning the gap. The CDR3 runs to 15 residues. The CDR3 spells CASSPGPASSYEQYF. In DNA, the CDR3 is TGTGCCAGCAGCCCCGGGCCAGCGAGCTCCTACGAGCAGTACTTC.